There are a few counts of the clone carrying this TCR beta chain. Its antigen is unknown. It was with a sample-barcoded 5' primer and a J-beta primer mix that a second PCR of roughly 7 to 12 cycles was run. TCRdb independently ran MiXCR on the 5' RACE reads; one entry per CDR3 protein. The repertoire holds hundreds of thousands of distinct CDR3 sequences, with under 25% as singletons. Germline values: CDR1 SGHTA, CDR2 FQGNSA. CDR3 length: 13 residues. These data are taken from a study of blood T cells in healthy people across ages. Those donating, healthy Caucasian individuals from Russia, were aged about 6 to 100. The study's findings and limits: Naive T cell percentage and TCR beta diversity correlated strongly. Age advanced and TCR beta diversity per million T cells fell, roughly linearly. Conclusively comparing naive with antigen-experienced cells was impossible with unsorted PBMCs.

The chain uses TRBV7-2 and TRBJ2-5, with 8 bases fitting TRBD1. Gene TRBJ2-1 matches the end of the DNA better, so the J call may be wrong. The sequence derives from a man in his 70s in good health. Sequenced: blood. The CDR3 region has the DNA TGTGCCAGCAGCCCGGACAGGGATGATGAGCAGTTCTTC. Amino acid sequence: CASSPDRDDEQFF.